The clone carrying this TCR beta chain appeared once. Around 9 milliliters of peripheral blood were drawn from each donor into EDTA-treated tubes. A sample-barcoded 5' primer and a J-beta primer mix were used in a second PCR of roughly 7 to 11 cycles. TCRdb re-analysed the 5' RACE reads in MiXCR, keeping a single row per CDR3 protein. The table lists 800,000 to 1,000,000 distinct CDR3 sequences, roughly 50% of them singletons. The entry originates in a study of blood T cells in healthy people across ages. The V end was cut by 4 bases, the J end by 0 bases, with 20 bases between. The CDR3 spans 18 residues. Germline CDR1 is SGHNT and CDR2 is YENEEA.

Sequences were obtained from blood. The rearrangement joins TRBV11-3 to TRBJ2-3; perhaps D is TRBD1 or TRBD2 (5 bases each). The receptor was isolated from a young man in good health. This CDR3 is CASSSVFGGASSTDTQYF. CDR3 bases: TGTGCCAGCAGCTCCGTGTTTGGGGGTGCCTCTAGCACAGATACGCAGTATTTT.